The 15 T cell receptor beta chains below all came from one sample that was sequenced in a study of shared clonotypes between healthy human individuals. Libraries were prepared by immunoSEQ multiplex PCR; TCRdb keeps only in-frame clonotypes and omits some of them. Among roughly 2.1 million clones listed, 85% to 95% were seen once. Terminally differentiated effector memory CD45RA+ cells were left out of the naive CD8 fraction, which was CD45RO-negative and positively selected for CCR7. What was sequenced was naive CD8+ T cells from PBMCs. All receptors come from a man between 18 and 29 years old in good health. Some clones in this sample may be carry-over from other donors' samples.

This clone was detected only a few times. The same CDR3 also results from other DNA sequences found in this sample. The gene calls are TRBV27 and TRBJ2-7, with D possibly TRBD1 on 5 matching bases. The germline V gene has CDR1 MNHEY and CDR2 SMNVEV (reference sequence). The V gene lost 2 bases and the J gene lost 1 base, with 6 bases spanning the gap. This CDR3 contains 13 residues. CDR3 in amino acids: CASSLQGSYEQYF. In DNA form, the CDR3 reads TGTGCCAGCAGTTTACAGGGTTCCTACGAGCAGTACTTC.

V and J are TRBV29-1 and TRBJ2-2; 8 bases align to TRBD1. The germline V gene has CDR1 SQVTM and CDR2 ANQGSEA. There are 15 residues in the CDR3. V shed 4 bases and J 7 bases; nucleotides not matched to a gene: 11. The CDR3 is CSVANVRQGIGELFF. For the CDR3, the DNA is TGCAGCGTTGCGAATGTGAGACAGGGGATCGGGGAGCTGTTTTTT.

The chain employs TRBV19 and TRBJ1-3; no reliable D call. The V gene's germline CDR1 is LNHDA and CDR2 SQIVND (reference sequence). The V and J ends lost 6 bases and 4 bases respectively, with 4 bases between them. The CDR3 extends over 11 amino acids. CDR3 in amino acids: CASRGGNTIYF. Written as DNA, the CDR3 is TGTGCCAGTAGGGGAGGAAACACCATATATTTT.

The genes are TRBV29-1 and TRBJ2-7; D is undetermined. The V end lost 5 bases, the J end lost 5 bases, and 7 bases lay between the germline ends. Germline V lookup: CDR1 SQVTM, CDR2 ANQGSEA. This CDR3 has 10 residues. CDR3 bases: TGCAGCGTTCATCTCGACGAGCAGTACTTC. Protein product: CSVHLDEQYF.

The chain employs TRBV11-2 and TRBJ2-7; TRBD1 matches at 8 bases. The ends lost 1 base at V and 2 bases at J; junction bases unmatched: 10. The CDR3 runs 17 residues. Germline V gene data show CDR1 as SGHAT and CDR2 as FQNNGV. Here the CDR3 reads CASSLGAIGDRTYEQYF. Written as DNA, the CDR3 is TGTGCCAGCAGCTTAGGAGCTATCGGGGACAGGACCTACGAGCAGTACTTC.

The chain couples TRBV14 to TRBJ2-7; D possibly corresponds to TRBD2 (6 bases). Germline loops: CDR1 SGHDN, CDR2 FVKESK. The CDR3 is 15 residues long. The V and J ends lost 1 base and 2 bases respectively, with 12 bases between them. The CDR3 is CASSQGRGSPYEQYF. DNA for the CDR3: TGTGCCAGCAGCCAAGGGAGGGGTAGTCCCTACGAGCAGTACTTC.

Here the CDR3 DNA reads TGTGCCAGTAGTGGCCTCTACGAGCAGTACTTC. Encoded protein: CASSGLYEQYF. The chain has TRBV19 and TRBJ2-7; D unclear. CDR3 length: 11 amino acids. Germline V CDR1 and CDR2: LNHDA, SQIVND (reference sequence). The V end was cut by 5 bases, the J end by 3 bases, with 5 bases between.

This chain links TRBV7-6 with TRBJ2-7; 8 nucleotides align to TRBD1. This CDR3 has 15 residues. Germline V gives CDR1 SGHVS, CDR2 FNYEAQ. J was trimmed by 2 bases and V by 6 bases; bases with no gene match: 9. The CDR3 loop reads CASSLRQGPAYEQYF. CDR3 nucleotides: TGTGCCAGCAGTCTAAGACAGGGGCCTGCCTACGAGCAGTACTTC.

The chain links TRBV6-1 to TRBJ1-1, with TRBD1 matching 10 bases. Germline lookup yields CDR1 MNHNS and CDR2 SASEGT. Trimming cost V 5 bases and J 6 bases; bases outside gene matches: 6. The length of the CDR3 is 14 residues. The CDR3 is CASSRDRGRPEAFF. For the CDR3, the DNA is TGTGCCAGCAGTCGTGACAGGGGGCGGCCTGAAGCTTTCTTT.

CDR3 amino acids: CATSRDAAQGELGDIQYF. The CDR3 coding sequence is TGTGCCACCAGCAGAGATGCGGCTCAGGGGGAGCTGGGGGACATTCAGTACTTC. The chain combines TRBV15 with TRBJ2-4; TRBD1 matches 7 bases. Trimming at V came to 0 bases and at J to 8 bases, leaving 16 bases not matched to a gene. This CDR3 is 18 amino acids long. Germline V gene sequence: CDR1 LNHNV, CDR2 YYDKDF (reference sequence).

This clone was counted once. This chain links TRBV30 with TRBJ1-2; 10 bases map to TRBD1. The V gene end was trimmed by 2 bases and the J gene end by 4 bases; junction bases not matched to a gene: 10. CDR1 and CDR2 from the germline V gene are GTSNPN and SVGIG (reference sequence). This CDR3 region has 16 residues. The CDR3 region is CAWSHLGTGEGYGYTF. In DNA form, the CDR3 reads TGTGCCTGGAGTCATTTGGGGACAGGGGAAGGCTATGGCTACACCTTC.

The CDR3 protein is CASAAELTSSYNEQFF. CDR3 DNA: TGTGCCAGCGCGGCTGAACTCACGAGCTCCTACAATGAGCAGTTCTTC. The rearrangement links TRBV2 to TRBJ2-1, with D unclear. The CDR3 runs to 16 residues. Trimming removed 8 bases at V and 0 bases at J, with 17 bases between. In germline, CDR1 is SNHLY, CDR2 FYNNEI.

This clone occurred once. The chain has TRBV4-2 and TRBJ2-1, with D maybe TRBD2 (6 bases). The CDR3 length is 14 residues. Germline values: CDR1 LGHNA, CDR2 YNFKEQ. Trimming shortened V by 1 base and J by 6 bases, and 10 bases separated the two germline ends. CDR3 DNA: TGTGCCAGCAGCCAAGGGGGACTTTCCAATGAGCAGTTCTTC. Translating it yields CASSQGGLSNEQFF.

The chain combines TRBV30 with TRBJ1-6; D remains ambiguous. The CDR3 has 16 residues. V was shortened by 8 bases and J by 0 bases, with 17 bases between the two germline ends. The V gene's germline CDR1 is GTSNPN and CDR2 SVGIG (reference sequence). This CDR3 reads CAGRGPTFSYNSPLHF. As DNA, the CDR3 is TGTGCCGGTAGAGGTCCTACCTTCTCCTATAATTCACCCCTCCACTTT.

The chain employs TRBV7-8 and TRBJ2-3; 11 bases agree with TRBD2. Germline loops: CDR1 SGHVS, CDR2 FQNEAQ. The CDR3 totals 16 residues. V gave up 5 bases and J gave up 2 bases; unmatched junction bases: 6. CDR3 protein: CASSVRLAGFTDTQYF. In DNA form, the CDR3 reads TGTGCCAGCAGCGTCCGACTAGCGGGATTCACAGATACGCAGTATTTT. The variable domain in full, with the rest retrieved from reference TRBV7-8 and TRBJ2-3, is GAGVSQSPRYKVAKRGQDVALRCDPISGHVSLFWYQQALGQGPEFLTYFQNEAQLDKSGLPSDRFFAERPEGSVSTLKIQRTQQEDSAVYLCASSVRLAGFTDTQYFGPGTRLTVL.